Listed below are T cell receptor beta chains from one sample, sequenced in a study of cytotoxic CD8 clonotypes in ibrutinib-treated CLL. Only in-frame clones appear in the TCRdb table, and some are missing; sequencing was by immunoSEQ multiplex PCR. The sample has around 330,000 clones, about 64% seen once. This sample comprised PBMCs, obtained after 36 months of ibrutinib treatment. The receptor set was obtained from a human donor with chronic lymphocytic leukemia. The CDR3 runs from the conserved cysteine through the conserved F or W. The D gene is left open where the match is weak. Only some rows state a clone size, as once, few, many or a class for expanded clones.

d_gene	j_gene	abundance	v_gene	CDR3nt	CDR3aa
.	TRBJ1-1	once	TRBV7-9	TGTGCCAGCAGCTTTAGAGTGAACACTGAAGCTTTCTTT	CASSFRVNTEAFF
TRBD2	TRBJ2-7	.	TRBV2	TGTGCCAGCAGGCGGGGGGCCTTCGAGCAGTACTTC	CASRRGAFEQYF
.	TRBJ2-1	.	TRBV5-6	TGTGCCAGCAGCTCATACAACAATGAGCAGTTCTTC	CASSSYNNEQFF
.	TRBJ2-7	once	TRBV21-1	TGTGCCAGCAGCAAAGTCGGCGCTAGCCCAATATCCTACGAGCAGTACTTC	CASSKVGASPISYEQYF
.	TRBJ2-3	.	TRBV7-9	TGTGCCAGCAGCTTAGTAGGCCCTAGCACAGATACGCAGTATTTT	CASSLVGPSTDTQYF
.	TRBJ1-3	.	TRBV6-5	TGTGCCAGCACTGGAAGGGTGAGCTCTGGAAACACCATATATTTT	CASTGRVSSGNTIYF
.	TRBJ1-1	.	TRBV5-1	TGCGCCAGCAGCCGTGGAGGGGCCACTGAAGCTTTCTTT	CASSRGGATEAFF
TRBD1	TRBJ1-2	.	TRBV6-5	TGTGCCAGCAGTTATACAGGGGGTGCTTATGGCTACACCTTC	CASSYTGGAYGYTF
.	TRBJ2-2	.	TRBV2	TGTGCCAGCAGTGAAGAGGGGCCGGGCGGGGAGCTGTTTTTT	CASSEEGPGGELFF
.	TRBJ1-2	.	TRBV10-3	TGTGCCATCATGGAGGGCATCTATGGCTACACCTTC	CAIMEGIYGYTF
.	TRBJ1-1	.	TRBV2	TGTGCCAGCAGGGAAGGAGCAGGGTGGATCACTGAAGCTTTCTTT	CASREGAGWITEAFF
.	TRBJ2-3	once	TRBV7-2	TGTGCCAGCAGCAAACAGCGGGCCACAGATACGCAGTATTTT	CASSKQRATDTQYF
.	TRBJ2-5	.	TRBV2	TGTGCCAGCAGCCGTTCTTGGGGGTTCCAAGAGACCCAGTACTTC	CASSRSWGFQETQYF
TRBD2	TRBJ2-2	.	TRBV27	TGTGCCAGCAGTTTATGGCGGGAGGGATTTACCGGGGAGCTGTTTTTT	CASSLWREGFTGELFF
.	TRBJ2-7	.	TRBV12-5	TGTGCTAGTGGTTTGAGTTATCCCTACGAGCAGTACTTC	CASGLSYPYEQYF
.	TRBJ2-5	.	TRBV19	TGTGCCAGTAGGCCCGGAAGAGGGTGGGGGGAGACCCAGTACTTC	CASRPGRGWGETQYF
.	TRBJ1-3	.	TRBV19	TGTGCCAGTAGTATTCAGGGCTACGGAAACACCATATATTTT	CASSIQGYGNTIYF
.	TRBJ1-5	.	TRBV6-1	TGTGCCAGCAGTGAAGTGCCGGGGACTCAGCCCCAGCATTTT	CASSEVPGTQPQHF
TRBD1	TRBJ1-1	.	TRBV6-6	TGTGCCAGCAGTTACCCTTTGACAGGGGGCACTGAAGCTTTCTTT	CASSYPLTGGTEAFF
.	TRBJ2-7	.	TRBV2	TGTGCCAGCAGACAGGGTCCGTACGAGCAGTACTTC	CASRQGPYEQYF
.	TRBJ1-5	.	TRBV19	TGTGCCAGTAGTATAGATCCCAGGCAGCCCCAGCATTTT	CASSIDPRQPQHF
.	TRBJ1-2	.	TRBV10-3	TGTGCCATCAGTGGACAGCCATACTATGGCTACACCTTC	CAISGQPYYGYTF
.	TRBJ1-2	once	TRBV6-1	TGTGCCACTGCCTTGGACACTAATAACTATGGCTACACCTTC	CATALDTNNYGYTF
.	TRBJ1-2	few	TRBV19	TGTGCCAGTAGTCCCCGAAGCTATGGCTACACCTTC	CASSPRSYGYTF